This T cell receptor beta chain originates from a study of regulatory T cells in long-lasting Graves disease. From PBMCs, RNA was extracted and then used to make the TCR library. TCRdb recomputed calls from the reads with MiXCR, one row per CDR3 protein. The table has around 540 distinct CDR3 sequences, more than 55% seen once. This clonotype was recorded a few times. V lost 7 bases, J lost 5 bases, and 7 bases stayed unmatched. This CDR3 comprises 15 residues. Looked up from germline, CDR1 is MDHEN and CDR2 is SYDVKM. The input for sequencing was peripheral blood mononuclear cells (PBMCs), taken with antithyroid drug treatment, in newly diagnosed or persistent Graves disease (not recorded which). The source of this sequence is a female donor with Graves disease. J is TRBJ2-1 and V is TRBV28; 11 bases fit TRBD2. DNA of the CDR3: TGTGCCAGCACCCCTACTAGCGGGAGCCACAATGAGCAGTTCTTC. This sequence encodes CASTPTSGSHNEQFF.